This is a list of T cell receptor beta chains from one sample in a study of T-cell reconstitution after alpha-beta-depleted transplantation in children. From the PCR reads, TCRdb called clonotypes with MiXCR, one entry per CDR3 protein. The sample contains 190,000 or so distinct CDR3 sequences, around 7% of which appear only once. The sample here was PBMCs from the stem cell graft donor, taken from the stem cell graft. The receptors stem from a human donor who donated a stem cell graft to a child with Wiskott-Aldrich syndrome. Both conserved end residues are part of each CDR3. D genes are given only for firm matches. Size is stated for part of the rows, as once, few or many counts, or as a class when the clone is expanded.

V gene	D gene	J gene	clone size	CDR3 protein	CDR3 DNA
TRBV29-1	TRBD1	TRBJ2-7	many	CSALSGQLAYEQYF	TGCAGCGCATTATCGGGACAGCTAGCCTACGAGCAGTACTTC
TRBV6-2/TRBV6-3	-	TRBJ2-2	-	CASSSWEWYTGELFF	TGTGCCAGCTCCTCGTGGGAGTGGTACACCGGGGAGCTGTTTTTT
TRBV27	-	TRBJ2-1	many	CASRLGGPNNEQFF	TGTGCCAGCCGACTGGGGGGGCCAAACAATGAGCAGTTCTTC
TRBV12-3/TRBV12-4	-	TRBJ1-6	many	CASSPSRGGRTPLHF	TGTGCCAGCAGCCCCTCAAGGGGGGGCAGAACACCCCTCCACTTT
TRBV10-3	TRBD2	TRBJ2-7	many	CAISETSDSYEQYF	TGTGCCATCAGTGAAACTAGCGATTCCTACGAGCAGTACTTC
TRBV5-1	-	TRBJ2-2	few	CASSRSGAEVAGELFF	TGCGCCAGCTCCCGTTCCGGGGCAGAAGTGGCCGGGGAGCTGTTTTTT
TRBV6-5	TRBD1	TRBJ2-7	many	CASSYSSGTGEYEQYF	TGTGCCAGCAGTTACTCGAGTGGGACAGGGGAGTACGAGCAGTACTTC
TRBV3-1	TRBD2	TRBJ2-2	-	CAFSPRGGREIRDTGELFF	TGTGCCTTCTCCCCCCGGGGGGGTAGAGAAATTAGAGACACCGGGGAGCTGTTTTTT
TRBV20-1	-	TRBJ2-1	-	CSAGTDFRSYNEQFF	TGCAGTGCTGGTACGGACTTCCGCTCCTACAATGAGCAGTTCTTC
TRBV1	-	TRBJ2-7	many	CTSSQDSLLSGEQYF	TGCACCAGCAGCCAAGACAGCTTATTATCAGGCGAGCAGTACTTC
TRBV7-9	TRBD1	TRBJ1-4	few	CASSFFGTGIEKLFF	TGTGCCAGCAGCTTTTTCGGGACAGGGATCGAAAAACTGTTTTTT
TRBV5-5	TRBD1	TRBJ1-3	many	CASSSTGVSGNTIYF	TGTGCCAGCAGCTCCACAGGGGTCTCTGGAAACACCATATATTTT
TRBV3-1	TRBD2	TRBJ2-1	many	CASSRSGGGYNEQFF	TGTGCCAGCAGTCGTAGCGGGGGGGGCTACAATGAGCAGTTCTTC
TRBV7-2	-	TRBJ2-3	many	CASSLGISRDTQYF	TGTGCCAGCAGCTTAGGTATTAGTAGGGATACGCAGTATTTT
TRBV5-1	-	TRBJ1-5	few	CASSLGVGVNQPQHF	TGCGCCAGCAGCTTGGGGGTAGGGGTAAATCAGCCCCAGCATTTT
TRBV5-1	-	TRBJ1-3	-	CASSLEGRGNTIYF	TGCGCCAGCAGCTTGGAAGGTCGGGGGAACACCATATATTTT
TRBV18	-	TRBJ1-5	-	CASSPREAPGNQPQHF	TGTGCCAGCTCACCACGTGAGGCCCCAGGCAATCAGCCCCAGCATTTT
TRBV12-3/TRBV12-4	TRBD2	TRBJ2-7	many	CASSFGTSGSSEQYF	TGTGCCAGCAGTTTCGGGACTAGCGGGAGTTCCGAGCAGTACTTC
TRBV10-3	-	TRBJ1-1	many	CAISDAAGADTEAFF	TGTGCCATCAGTGATGCGGCAGGGGCGGACACTGAAGCTTTCTTT
TRBV5-1	-	TRBJ2-3	-	CASSVASTNSGPRYF	TGCGCCAGCAGCGTGGCCTCAACAAATAGCGGTCCTAGGTATTTT
TRBV7-2	-	TRBJ2-1	many	CASSLRSEQFF	TGTGCCAGCAGTTTGAGGTCTGAGCAGTTCTTC
TRBV9	-	TRBJ2-7	many	CASSVEGSGSYEQYF	TGTGCCAGCAGCGTAGAAGGTAGCGGCTCCTACGAGCAGTACTTC
TRBV15	-	TRBJ1-2	many	CATSRDPRGVNYGYTF	TGTGCCACCAGCAGAGACCCCAGGGGAGTAAACTATGGCTACACCTTC
TRBV9	-	TRBJ1-3	few	CASSALGGPSGNTIYF	TGTGCCAGCAGCGCATTGGGGGGCCCCTCTGGAAACACCATATATTTT
TRBV4-3	TRBD2	TRBJ2-2	many	CASSQDGREATTGELFF	TGCGCCAGCAGCCAAGATGGCCGGGAGGCGACCACCGGGGAGCTGTTTTTT
TRBV7-9	TRBD2	TRBJ2-1	many	CASRSTLAGFNEQFF	TGTGCCAGCAGGTCAACACTAGCGGGATTCAATGAGCAGTTCTTC